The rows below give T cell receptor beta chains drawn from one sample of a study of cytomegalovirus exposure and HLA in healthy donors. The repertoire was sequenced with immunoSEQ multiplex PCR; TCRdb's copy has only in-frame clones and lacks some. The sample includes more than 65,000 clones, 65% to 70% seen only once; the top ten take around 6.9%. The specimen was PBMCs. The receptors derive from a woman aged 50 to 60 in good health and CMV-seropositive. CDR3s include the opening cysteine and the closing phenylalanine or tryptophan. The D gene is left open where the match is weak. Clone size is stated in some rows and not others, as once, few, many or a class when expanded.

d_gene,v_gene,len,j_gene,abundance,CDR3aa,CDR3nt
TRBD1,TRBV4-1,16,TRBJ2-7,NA,CASSPRRTGESYEQYF,TGCGCCAGCAGCCCGAGACGGACAGGGGAATCCTACGAGCAGTACTTC
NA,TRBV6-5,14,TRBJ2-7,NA,CASSPRTLGGEQYF,TGTGCCAGCAGCCCTAGGACTCTAGGGGGCGAGCAGTACTTC
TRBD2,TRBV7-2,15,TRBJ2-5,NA,CASSPRLARQETQYF,TGTGCCAGCAGCCCCCGACTAGCGCGGCAAGAGACCCAGTACTTC
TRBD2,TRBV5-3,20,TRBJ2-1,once,CARSWSSGGASDLSYNEQFF,TGTGCCAGAAGCTGGTCTAGCGGGGGGGCCTCCGATCTTTCCTACAATGAGCAGTTCTTC
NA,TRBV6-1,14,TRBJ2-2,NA,CASSSQEGTGELFF,TGTGCCAGCAGTTCTCAGGAGGGGACCGGGGAGCTGTTTTTT
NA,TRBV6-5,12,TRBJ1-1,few,CASRRSLAEAFF,TGTGCCAGCAGACGGAGTTTGGCTGAAGCTTTCTTT
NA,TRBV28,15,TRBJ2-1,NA,CASSFRRGGDNEQFF,TGTGCCAGCAGTTTCAGAAGGGGTGGCGACAATGAGCAGTTCTTC
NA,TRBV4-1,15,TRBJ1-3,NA,CASSSGWVSGNTIYF,TGCGCCAGCAGCTCGGGGTGGGTTTCTGGAAACACCATATATTTT
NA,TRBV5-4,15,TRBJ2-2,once,CASSFLSPNTGELFF,TGTGCCAGCAGCTTTTTAAGCCCGAACACCGGGGAGCTGTTTTTT
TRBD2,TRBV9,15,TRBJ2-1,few,CASSVGGASYNEQFF,TGTGCCAGCAGCGTCGGGGGGGCCTCCTACAATGAGCAGTTCTTC
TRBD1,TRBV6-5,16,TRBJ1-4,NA,CASSYSTGGTNEKLFF,TGTGCCAGCAGTTACTCGACAGGGGGTACTAATGAAAAACTGTTTTTT
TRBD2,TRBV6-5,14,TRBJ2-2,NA,CASSYSGGTGELFF,TGTGCCAGCAGTTACTCGGGAGGGACCGGGGAGCTGTTTTTT
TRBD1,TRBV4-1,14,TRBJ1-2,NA,CASSHRTGLYGYTF,TGCGCCAGCAGCCATAGGACAGGGCTATATGGCTACACCTTC
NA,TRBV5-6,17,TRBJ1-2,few,CASSPVYARGGAEGYTF,TGTGCCAGCAGCCCCGTCTACGCCCGCGGGGGGGCGGAGGGCTACACCTTC
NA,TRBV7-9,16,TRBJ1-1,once,CASSLGRGWSDTEAFF,TGTGCCAGCAGCTTAGGTCGGGGATGGTCGGACACTGAAGCTTTCTTT
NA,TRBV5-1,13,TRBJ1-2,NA,CASSLDSPYGYTF,TGCGCCAGCAGCTTGGACAGCCCATATGGCTACACCTTC
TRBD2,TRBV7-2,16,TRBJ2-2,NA,CASSLGGGAIGGELFF,TGTGCCAGCAGCTTAGGCGGGGGGGCTATCGGCGGGGAGCTGTTTTTT
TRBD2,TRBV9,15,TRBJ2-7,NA,CASSVGGGRTYEQYF,TGTGCCAGCAGCGTAGGCGGGGGTCGGACCTACGAGCAGTACTTC
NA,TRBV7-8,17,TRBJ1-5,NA,CASSLGGTKYSNQPQHF,TGTGCCAGCAGCTTAGGTGGGACAAAGTATAGCAATCAGCCCCAGCATTTT
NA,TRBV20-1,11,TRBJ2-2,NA,CSAHGTGELFF,TGCAGTGCCCACGGGACTGGGGAGCTGTTTTTT
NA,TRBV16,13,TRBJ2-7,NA,CASSQGRDHEQYF,TGTGCCAGCAGCCAGGGGCGGGACCACGAGCAGTACTTC
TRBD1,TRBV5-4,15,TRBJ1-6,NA,CASRRRDRGGSPLHF,TGTGCCAGCAGACGAAGGGACAGGGGGGGATCACCCCTCCACTTT
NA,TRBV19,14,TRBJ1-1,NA,CASSITGSGTEAFF,TGTGCCAGTAGTATAACAGGGAGTGGCACTGAAGCTTTCTTT
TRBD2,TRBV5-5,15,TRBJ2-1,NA,CASRDSGSSYNEQFF,TGTGCCAGCAGGGATAGCGGGAGCTCCTACAATGAGCAGTTCTTC
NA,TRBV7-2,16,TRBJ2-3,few,CASSLSIGTSTDTQYF,TGTGCCAGCAGCTTAAGTATAGGGACTAGCACAGATACGCAGTATTTT
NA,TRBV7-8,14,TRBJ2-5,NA,CASSPGSIGETQYF,TGTGCCAGCAGCCCAGGGTCTATCGGGGAGACCCAGTACTTC
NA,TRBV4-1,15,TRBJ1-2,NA,CASSQALEPQRGYTF,TGCGCCAGCAGCCAAGCCTTAGAGCCCCAGCGGGGCTACACCTTC
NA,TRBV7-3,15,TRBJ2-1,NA,CASTPGLAGQFEQFF,TGTGCCAGCACCCCGGGGCTCGCGGGGCAATTTGAGCAGTTCTTC
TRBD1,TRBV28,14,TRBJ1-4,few,CASRKGQNNEKLFF,TGTGCCAGCAGAAAGGGACAGAATAATGAAAAACTGTTTTTT
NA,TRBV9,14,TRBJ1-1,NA,CASSYDNNSPKAFF,TGTGCCAGCAGCTATGACAACAATTCCCCGAAAGCTTTCTTT
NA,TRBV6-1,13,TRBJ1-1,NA,CASTSYPGTEAFF,TGTGCCAGCACCTCATACCCAGGGACTGAAGCTTTCTTT
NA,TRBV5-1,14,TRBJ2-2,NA,CAGSLFRQSGELFF,TGCGCCGGCAGCTTGTTCAGACAGTCCGGGGAGCTGTTTTTT
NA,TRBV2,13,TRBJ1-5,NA,CASSVGGNQPQHF,TGTGCCAGCAGTGTTGGAGGGAATCAGCCCCAGCATTTT
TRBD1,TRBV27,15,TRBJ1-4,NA,CASSPAGTVTEKLFF,TGTGCCAGCAGTCCAGCCGGGACAGTGACGGAAAAACTGTTTTTT
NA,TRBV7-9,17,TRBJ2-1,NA,CASSSWGRGVAYNEQFF,TGTGCCAGCAGCTCCTGGGGCAGGGGGGTCGCTTACAATGAGCAGTTCTTC
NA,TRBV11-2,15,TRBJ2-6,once,CASSFHRSGANVLTF,TGTGCCAGCAGCTTCCACAGATCTGGGGCCAACGTCCTGACTTTC
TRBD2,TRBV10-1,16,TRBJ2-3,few,CASSDTTSGGADTQYF,TGCGCCAGCAGTGACACCACTAGCGGGGGGGCAGATACGCAGTATTTT
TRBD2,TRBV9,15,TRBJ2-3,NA,CASSVLAGITDTQYF,TGTGCCAGCAGCGTCCTAGCGGGGATCACAGATACGCAGTATTTT
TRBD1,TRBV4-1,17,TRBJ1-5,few,CASTRTGNIGGNQPQHF,TGCGCCAGCACTCGGACAGGGAATATAGGCGGCAATCAGCCCCAGCATTTT
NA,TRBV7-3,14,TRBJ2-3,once,CASGEATGTDTQYF,TGTGCCAGCGGGGAGGCAACCGGAACAGATACGCAGTATTTT
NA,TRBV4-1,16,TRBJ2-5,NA,CASSQGQGRYQETQYF,TGCGCCAGCAGCCAAGGTCAGGGAAGGTACCAAGAGACCCAGTACTTC
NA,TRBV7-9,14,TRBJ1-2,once,CASSLGGRVNGYTF,TGTGCCAGCAGCCTCGGCGGGCGGGTAAATGGCTACACCTTC
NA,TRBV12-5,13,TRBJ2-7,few,CASGLVEDYEQYF,TGTGCTAGTGGTTTGGTAGAGGACTACGAGCAGTACTTC
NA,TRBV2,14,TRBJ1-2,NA,CASSVTIADYGYTF,TGTGCCAGCAGTGTAACGATCGCGGACTATGGCTACACCTTC
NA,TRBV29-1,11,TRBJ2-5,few,CSVRLQETQYF,TGCAGCGTAAGACTTCAAGAGACCCAGTACTTC
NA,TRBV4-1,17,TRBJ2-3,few,CASSQTESPSSTDTQYF,TGCGCCAGCAGCCAGACAGAGAGCCCATCTAGCACAGATACGCAGTATTTT
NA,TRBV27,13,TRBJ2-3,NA,CASGGAGTDTQYF,TGTGCCAGCGGGGGGGCCGGGACAGATACGCAGTATTTT
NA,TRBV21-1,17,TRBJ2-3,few,CASSKEVGGGQEDTQYF,TGTGCCAGCAGCAAAGAGGTTGGAGGGGGCCAGGAAGATACGCAGTATTTT